This note documents a single T cell receptor (beta chain) sequence. Which antigen it targets is not known. No base-level quality is on record; no much larger clone is a single base apart. The data derive from a study of blood T cell repertoires in COVID-19 (dated by TCRdb to 2018 to 2021). For the wider study: Samples from collaborators originated in the United States, Italy and Spain and spanned both the acute and convalescent phases of COVID-19. The dataset comprised deeply sampled blood TCRbeta repertoires from subjects exposed to, actively infected with, or recovered from COVID-19. The material from the prospective study consisted of cDNA or gDNA derived from T cells, B-cell-depleted T cells, or PBMCs. The sample metadata nearly always contained a de-identified subject ID, COVID-19 status, age in years and sex. The samples were drawn from two sources: the first 160 participants of the ongoing ImmuneRACE study, and 1,000 to 1,500 subjects contributed by 6 global collaborators. Where available, HLA class I and class II types were taken from metadata supplied by the sample provider and were not determined by assay-based typing. The repertoires were made available in a free public database intended to serve as a resource for research on the immune response to SARS-CoV-2.

The germline V gene provides CDR1 SGHAT and CDR2 FQNNGV. Trimming takes 0 bases from V and 3 bases from J, and the germline ends sit 8 bases apart. From cysteine to phenylalanine, the CDR3 is 15 amino acids long. Left in the record is the CDR3 DNA by itself, 45 bases read in frame from the first base. TCRbeta CDR3 regions were amplified from genomic DNA by means of the immunoSEQ Assay, a bias-controlled multiplex PCR. As for how the authors treated the data: The number of nucleated cells in each sample was estimated from the amplification of reference gene primers within the assay. To quantify the absolute abundance of each unique TCRbeta CDR3 rearrangement, sequence reads were collapsed and filtered. For each sample, productive Simpson clonality was calculated by taking the square root of Simpson's diversity index across productive rearrangements. In TCRdb, the immuneACCESS table is reduced to in-frame sequences with V and J assigned. These tables do not hold every clone; where another copy was compared, an unresolved V gene accounts for under half, and the others remain unexplained. The V and J calls and clone size were taken over from that table, and D and trimming were inferred from the DNA. Here the sample has some 180,000 clones; 75% to 90% occur a single time. The ten largest clones represent 6.5% to 10% of the sample.

What the authors observed across the whole study: The amount of clinical and demographic metadata varied by source and participant and was provided uncurated.

Collaborating institutions collected whole blood in K2EDTA tubes following their own protocols. Collaborator samples were shipped for TCRbeta analysis as frozen whole blood, isolated PBMCs, or DNA extracted from either sample type. This chain is built from TRBV11-2 and TRBJ2-2, and perhaps TRBD1 as D gene, on 6 matching bases. The receptor comes from a woman aged 55-69 years with acute or convalescent COVID-19. The sequenced material came from peripheral blood. The CDR3 is CASSLDNRDTGELFF. The DNA sequence follows: TGTGCCAGCAGCTTAGATAACAGGGACACCGGGGAGCTGTTTTTT.